A selection of T cell receptor beta chains follows, all from one sample in a study of blood T cell repertoires in COVID-19. Sequencing was performed with immunoSEQ multiplex PCR; in TCRdb, only in-frame clones are kept and a portion is missing. The sample includes about 83,000 clones, 90% of them seen just once. Sequenced sample: peripheral blood. These receptors all come from a woman older than 75 with active or convalescent COVID-19. CDR3s include the opening cysteine and the closing phenylalanine or tryptophan. A D gene is named only where the DNA matches it firmly. A row's size may be missing; if present it is once, few, many or a size class.

size: many; D: TRBD1; length: 14; V: TRBV4-1; J: TRBJ1-1; CDR3: CASSRAGTGTEAFF; DNA: TGCGCCAGCAGCCGAGCCGGGACAGGCACTGAAGCTTTCTTT
size: few; D: NA; length: 13; V: TRBV12-3/TRBV12-4; J: TRBJ1-2; CDR3: CASSLGQSTSHTF; DNA: TGTGCCAGCAGTTTAGGACAAAGTACCTCCCACACCTTC
size: NA; D: NA; length: 16; V: TRBV5-1; J: TRBJ2-1; CDR3: CASSLEAQTSYNEQFF; DNA: TGCGCCAGCAGCTTGGAAGCACAGACCTCCTACAATGAGCAGTTCTTC
size: NA; D: NA; length: 13; V: TRBV11-2; J: TRBJ2-7; CDR3: CASSPTGSFEQYF; DNA: TGTGCCAGCAGCCCTACGGGGAGTTTCGAGCAGTACTTC
size: once; D: NA; length: 13; V: TRBV11-2; J: TRBJ2-3; CDR3: CASSTTGSDTQYF; DNA: TGTGCCAGCAGCACCACAGGGTCAGATACGCAGTATTTT
size: NA; D: NA; length: 13; V: TRBV12-3/TRBV12-4; J: TRBJ2-3; CDR3: CASSLGAAQAQYF; DNA: TGTGCCAGCAGTTTAGGAGCGGCTCAGGCGCAGTATTTT
size: NA; D: TRBD2; length: 15; V: TRBV5-4; J: TRBJ2-1; CDR3: CASSPTGTRGNEQFF; DNA: TGTGCCAGCAGCCCAACCGGGACTAGGGGCAATGAGCAGTTCTTC
size: once; D: TRBD1; length: 15; V: TRBV6-2/TRBV6-3; J: TRBJ1-6; CDR3: CASSLSTGINSPLHF; DNA: TGTGCCAGCAGTCTGTCGACAGGGATTAATTCACCCCTCCACTTT
size: NA; D: TRBD2; length: 16; V: TRBV11-2; J: TRBJ2-3; CDR3: CASSLVWTSYTDTQYF; DNA: TGTGCCAGCAGCTTAGTTTGGACTAGCTACACAGATACGCAGTATTTT
size: NA; D: NA; length: 17; V: TRBV27; J: TRBJ1-3; CDR3: CASSLGLPGMSGNTIYF; DNA: TGTGCCAGCAGTTTGGGTTTGCCAGGGATGTCTGGAAACACCATATATTTT
size: NA; D: NA; length: 15; V: TRBV3-1/TRBV3-2; J: TRBJ1-3; CDR3: CASTSLGGLGNTIYF; DNA: TGTGCCAGCACCTCACTGGGGGGACTCGGAAACACCATATATTTT
size: few; D: NA; length: 14; V: TRBV7-2; J: TRBJ1-4; CDR3: CASSLPRDEEKLFF; DNA: TGTGCCAGCAGCTTACCCAGGGATGAAGAAAAACTGTTTTTT
size: NA; D: NA; length: 14; V: TRBV5-8; J: TRBJ2-5; CDR3: CASSLALVGETQYF; DNA: TGTGCCAGCAGCTTGGCCCTGGTCGGGGAGACCCAGTACTTC
size: NA; D: NA; length: 15; V: TRBV4-2; J: TRBJ2-6; CDR3: CASSQDSSGANVLTF; DNA: TGTGCCAGCAGCCAAGACAGCTCTGGGGCCAACGTCCTGACTTTC
size: NA; D: TRBD1; length: 15; V: TRBV7-9; J: TRBJ2-7; CDR3: CASSWVDRGEYEQYF; DNA: TGTGCCAGCAGCTGGGTTGACAGGGGGGAATACGAGCAGTACTTC
size: NA; D: NA; length: 12; V: TRBV29-1; J: TRBJ1-1; CDR3: CSVTGSRTEAFF; DNA: TGCAGCGTTACAGGGTCGCGCACTGAAGCTTTCTTT
size: NA; D: NA; length: 16; V: TRBV4-3; J: TRBJ1-1; CDR3: CASSQDWGGTGTEAFF; DNA: TGCGCCAGCAGCCAAGATTGGGGAGGGACTGGGACTGAAGCTTTCTTT
size: NA; D: NA; length: 16; V: TRBV7-9; J: TRBJ2-1; CDR3: CASSLSVDSFYNEQFF; DNA: TGTGCCAGCAGCTTATCGGTGGACAGTTTCTACAATGAGCAGTTCTTC
size: NA; D: NA; length: 15; V: TRBV4-1; J: TRBJ2-6; CDR3: CASSQLAGGANVLTF; DNA: TGCGCCAGCAGCCAACTGGCAGGCGGGGCCAACGTCCTGACTTTC
size: NA; D: TRBD2; length: 15; V: TRBV18; J: TRBJ2-3; CDR3: CASPTSGGLVDTQYF; DNA: TGTGCCAGCCCGACTAGCGGGGGGTTGGTAGATACGCAGTATTTT
size: NA; D: TRBD1; length: 12; V: TRBV6-2/TRBV6-3; J: TRBJ1-1; CDR3: CASSDDRGEAFF; DNA: TGTGCCAGCAGTGACGACAGGGGTGAAGCTTTCTTT
size: NA; D: TRBD1; length: 15; V: TRBV5-6; J: TRBJ1-1; CDR3: CASSWDRGPGTEAFF; DNA: TGTGCCAGCAGCTGGGACAGGGGGCCAGGCACTGAAGCTTTCTTT
size: NA; D: TRBD2; length: 15; V: TRBV27; J: TRBJ2-3; CDR3: CASSFGLAGTDTQYF; DNA: TGTGCCAGCAGTTTTGGTCTAGCGGGCACAGATACGCAGTATTTT
size: NA; D: NA; length: 14; V: TRBV7-2; J: TRBJ1-1; CDR3: CASSLRAGNTEAFF; DNA: TGTGCCAGCAGCTTACGAGCCGGGAACACTGAAGCTTTCTTT
size: NA; D: NA; length: 16; V: TRBV9; J: TRBJ1-2; CDR3: CASSVKVEGINYGYTF; DNA: TGTGCCAGCAGCGTAAAAGTAGAGGGTATTAACTATGGCTACACCTTC
size: NA; D: NA; length: 17; V: TRBV11-3; J: TRBJ2-1; CDR3: CASSSPGGRGGIDEQFF; DNA: TGTGCCAGCAGCTCCCCTGGGGGGAGGGGGGGCATCGATGAGCAGTTCTTC
size: NA; D: NA; length: 14; V: TRBV7-9; J: TRBJ1-2; CDR3: CASSMSGGDEGYTF; DNA: TGTGCCAGCAGTATGTCAGGAGGGGATGAGGGCTACACCTTC
size: NA; D: NA; length: 17; V: TRBV5-1; J: TRBJ2-2; CDR3: CASRLRITGSNTGELFF; DNA: TGCGCCAGCAGATTGAGAATCACAGGGTCGAACACCGGGGAGCTGTTTTTT
size: NA; D: NA; length: 15; V: TRBV28; J: TRBJ1-1; CDR3: CASSSALGGGNEAFF; DNA: TGTGCCAGCAGTTCGGCCCTCGGGGGAGGAAATGAAGCTTTCTTT
size: NA; D: TRBD1; length: 15; V: TRBV3-1/TRBV3-2; J: TRBJ1-4; CDR3: CASSQTGTANEKLFF; DNA: TGTGCCAGCAGCCAAACCGGGACAGCTAATGAAAAACTGTTTTTT
size: NA; D: TRBD1; length: 13; V: TRBV6-6; J: TRBJ1-2; CDR3: CASRTTGNYGYTF; DNA: TGTGCCAGCAGAACGACAGGGAACTATGGCTACACCTTC
size: few; D: NA; length: 15; V: TRBV19; J: TRBJ1-4; CDR3: CASSIARGGIEKLFF; DNA: TGTGCCAGTAGTATAGCCCGGGGAGGGATTGAAAAACTGTTTTTT
size: once; D: TRBD2; length: 15; V: TRBV7-2; J: TRBJ2-5; CDR3: CASSLVGGGGETQYF; DNA: TGTGCCAGCAGCTTAGTGGGCGGCGGGGGGGAGACCCAGTACTTC
size: NA; D: TRBD1; length: 15; V: TRBV4-1; J: TRBJ2-7; CDR3: CASSQVTGDNYEQYF; DNA: TGCGCCAGCAGCCAAGTGACAGGGGATAACTACGAGCAGTACTTC
size: once; D: NA; length: 14; V: TRBV11-2; J: TRBJ1-1; CDR3: CASSYPRGGTEAFF; DNA: TGTGCCAGCAGCTACCCTCGCGGAGGCACTGAAGCTTTCTTT
size: NA; D: NA; length: 15; V: TRBV6-4; J: TRBJ1-4; CDR3: CASSDSEGANEKLFF; DNA: TGTGCCAGCAGTGACTCAGAGGGGGCTAATGAAAAACTGTTTTTT
size: NA; D: NA; length: 13; V: TRBV7-3; J: TRBJ1-2; CDR3: CASSSRAVGGYTF; DNA: TGTGCCAGCAGCTCCCGAGCCGTCGGGGGCTACACCTTC
size: NA; D: NA; length: 14; V: TRBV5-4; J: TRBJ2-5; CDR3: CASSHGTRQETQYF; DNA: TGTGCCAGCAGCCACGGGACACGACAAGAGACCCAGTACTTC
size: few; D: TRBD1; length: 15; V: TRBV30; J: TRBJ1-1; CDR3: CAWRTTGLRDTEAFF; DNA: TGTGCCTGGAGAACGACAGGGCTACGCGACACTGAAGCTTTCTTT
size: NA; D: NA; length: 13; V: TRBV6-5; J: TRBJ1-1; CDR3: CASSYEGGTEAFF; DNA: TGTGCCAGCAGTTACGAGGGCGGGACTGAAGCTTTCTTT
size: NA; D: TRBD1; length: 14; V: TRBV29-1; J: TRBJ1-5; CDR3: CSVWTGAYNQPQHF; DNA: TGCAGCGTTTGGACAGGGGCTTACAATCAGCCCCAGCATTTT